This T cell receptor (beta chain) was retrieved from a study of response to subunit inactivated influenza vaccine. A single record per CDR3 protein comes from TCRdb applying MiXCR to the RT-PCR reads. Of around 200,000 distinct CDR3 sequences detected, about an eighth appear once; the ten largest clones hold roughly 29%. Germline loops: CDR1 SQVTM, CDR2 ANQGSEA. V dropped 2 bases and J dropped 3 bases, with 4 bases sitting between them. This CDR3 contains 12 residues. The data were also submitted as part of a second study, on T cells expressing NK-cell markers. That paper states: The TCR beta cDNA came from 5'RACE template switching with UMIs.

The J gene is TRBJ2-2, the V gene TRBV29-1, with D unresolved. This specimen consisted of CD8+ T cells sorted from PBMCs, obtained roughly 12 days after vaccination. This sequence originates from a man aged 45-65 years who received an inactivated influenza vaccine. In DNA form, the CDR3 reads TGCAGCGTTGAACACTACACCGGGGAGCTGTTTTTT. Its translation: CSVEHYTGELFF.